The 8 T cell receptor beta chains reported below all come from one sample, sequenced in a study of regulatory T cells in long-lasting Graves disease. With iRepertoire HTBI primers and Arm-PCR of CDR3 regions, TCR beta libraries were built. TCRdb reanalysed the multiplex PCR reads using MiXCR and keeps one entry per CDR3 protein. This table holds approximately 310,000 distinct CDR3 sequences, over 15% found once. Time point specified: newly diagnosed GD, antithyroid drugs for less than 3 months. The TCR library was prepared using RNA isolated from PBMCs. Sequences were derived from peripheral blood mononuclear cells (PBMCs), sampled at new diagnosis, from a patient treated with antithyroid drugs. Source of these receptors: a female donor with Graves disease.

About this clonotype itself: This may stem from a read error, because a much larger clone lies one nucleotide away. V gene TRBV6-9 combines with J gene TRBJ2-7; the match to TRBD1 covers 8 bases. Germline V gives CDR1 MNHGY, CDR2 SVAAGI. This CDR3 contains 15 residues. CDR3 nucleotide sequence: TGTGCCAGCAGTTACTCCCCCCAGGGGGCCTACGAGCGGTACTTC. The encoded protein is CASSYSPQGAYERYF.

This clonotype was observed at least ten times. V gene TRBV11-2 combines with J gene TRBJ1-6; no clear D. The ends were cut back, 4 bases at V and 7 bases at J, with 11 bases in the middle. The CDR3 is made up of 14 amino acids. Germline V gene lookup returns CDR1 SGHAT and CDR2 FQNNGV. The CDR3 coding sequence is TGTGCCAGCAGCTCCGGGCGAAAGAATTCACCCCTCCACTTT. Translated: CASSSGRKNSPLHF. Using reference TRBV11-2 and TRBJ1-6 for the parts outside the CDR3, the full variable domain is EAGVAQSPRYKIIEKRQSVAFWCNPISGHATLYWYQQILGQGPKLLIQFQNNGVVDDSQLPKDRFSAERLKGVDSTLKIQPAKLEDSAVYLCASSSGRKNSPLHFGNGTRLTVT.

This clonotype was picked up many times. The gene calls are TRBV6-1 and TRBJ1-2; tentative D call: TRBD1 (5 bases). This CDR3 contains 15 residues. The germline CDR1 and CDR2 sequences are MNHNS and SASEGT. The ends were cut back, 1 base at V and 4 bases at J, with 13 bases in the middle. The CDR3 DNA sequence: TGTGCCAGCAGTGAAGGGGACTGGACCCTCTATGGCTACACCTTC. It codes for CASSEGDWTLYGYTF.

A word on this clonotype: A much larger clone sits a single nucleotide away, making a read error possible. This rearrangement joins TRBV6-1 to TRBJ2-5, with 10 bases fitting TRBD1. Germline loops: CDR1 MNHNS, CDR2 SASEGT. The length of the CDR3 is 16 residues. CDR3 amino acids: CASTQWTGGPQGTQYF. In DNA form, the CDR3 reads TGTGCCAGCACCCAGTGGACAGGGGGTCCCCAAGGGACCCAGTACTTC.

About this clonotype: This may stem from a read error, because a much larger clone lies one nucleotide away. V usage is TRBV12-5 and J usage is TRBJ1-1, with 9 nucleotides matching TRBD1. Germline CDR1 and CDR2: LGHNT and FRNRAP. The CDR3 loop spans 14 amino acids. CDR3 in DNA: TGTGCTAGTGGAACCGGGACAGGGTACACTGGAGCTTTCTTT. It specifies CASGTGTGYTGAFF.

This chain joins TRBV9 and TRBJ1-1; 8 bases match TRBD1. The CDR3 runs to 16 residues. Trimming removed 4 bases from V and 8 bases from J; junction bases left unmatched: 16. Germline CDR1 SGDLS, CDR2 YYNGEE. The CDR3 protein is CASSFSTGASRMEAFF. The CDR3 nucleotides read TGTGCCAGCAGCTTTTCGACAGGGGCCTCGCGAATGGAAGCTTTCTTT.

This clonotype was detected a few times. The chain has TRBV10-2 and TRBJ1-2; D gene uncertain. The CDR3 has 14 residues. The V and J ends lost 2 bases and 5 bases respectively, with 12 bases between them. Per the germline V gene, CDR1 is WSHSY and CDR2 is SAAADI. CDR3 sequence: CASSEAGRSYGYTF. For the CDR3, the DNA is TGCGCCAGCAGTGAGGCAGGACGATCATATGGCTACACCTTC.

In its sample, this clonotype was seen many times. This chain joins TRBV27 and TRBJ1-5, with TRBD1 matching over 9 bases. Germline assignment: CDR1 MNHEY and CDR2 SMNVEV (reference sequence). J lost 2 bases, V lost 3 bases, and 8 bases had no gene match. The CDR3 length is 17 residues. CDR3 in amino acids: CASSFLTGGMRNQPQHF. CDR3 coding DNA: TGTGCCAGCAGTTTCCTGACAGGGGGAATGCGCAATCAGCCCCAGCATTTT.